Below, one TCR beta chain is given with its context. Its matching antigen is unknown. The unexposed donors gave CD4+ T cells in about 2010-2019, prior to COVID-19. After about 11 days of culture, CD4+ T cells were isolated. Unexposed-donor CD4+ T cells were probed with SARS-CoV-2 S/N and four cold-coronavirus spikes, cells permitting. The data were produced by immunoSEQ multiplex PCR, yet TCRdb's version contains in-frame clones alone and is incomplete. The sample lists some 17,000 clones; about 68% were seen once. The data stem from a study of CD4 T cells in relation to SARS-CoV-2 and coronaviruses. On the study more broadly: Controls used an HIV-1 Nef peptide pool or no peptide. Study outcomes and limitations: In 55% to 75% of donors, memory CD4+ clonotypes crossrecognized SARS-CoV-2 and at least one common cold coronavirus spike. Crossreactivity was assessed only for spike protein, not other viral proteins.

CDR3 length: 15 residues. The germline CDR1 and CDR2 sequences are MDHEN and SYDVKM. Trimming removed 5 bases from V and 6 bases from J; junction bases left unmatched: 9. The sequencing input was CD4+ T cells from PBMCs, cultured in vitro. The receptor's source is a human donor in good health. The V gene is TRBV28, the J gene TRBJ2-7; TRBD2 agrees at 11 bases. The CDR3 spells CASSQIAGGQGEQYF. The CDR3 nucleotides are TGTGCCAGCAGTCAGATAGCGGGAGGGCAGGGCGAGCAGTACTTC.